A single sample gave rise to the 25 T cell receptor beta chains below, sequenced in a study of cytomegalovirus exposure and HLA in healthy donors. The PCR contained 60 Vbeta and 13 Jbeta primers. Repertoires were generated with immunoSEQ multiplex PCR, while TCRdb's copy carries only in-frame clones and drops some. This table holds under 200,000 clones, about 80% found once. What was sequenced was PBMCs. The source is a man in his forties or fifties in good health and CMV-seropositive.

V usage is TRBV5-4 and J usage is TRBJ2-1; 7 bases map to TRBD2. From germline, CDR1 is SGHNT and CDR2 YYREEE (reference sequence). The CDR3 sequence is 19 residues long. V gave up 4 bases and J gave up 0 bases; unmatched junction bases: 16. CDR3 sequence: CASSPLGRGGRSSYNEQFF. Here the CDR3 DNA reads TGTGCCAGCAGCCCCCTAGGGAGGGGAGGTCGAAGCTCCTACAATGAGCAGTTCTTC. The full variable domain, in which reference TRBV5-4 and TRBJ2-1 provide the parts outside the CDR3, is ETGVTQSPTHLIKTRGQQVTLRCSSQSGHNTVSWYQQALGQGPQFIFQYYREEENGRGNFPPRFSGLQFPNYSSELNVNALELDDSALYLCASSPLGRGGRSSYNEQFFGPGTRLTVL.

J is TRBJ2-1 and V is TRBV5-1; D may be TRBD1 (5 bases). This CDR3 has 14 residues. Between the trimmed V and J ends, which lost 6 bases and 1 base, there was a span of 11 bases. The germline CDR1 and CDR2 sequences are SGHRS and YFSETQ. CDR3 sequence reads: CASKGPPSYNEQFF. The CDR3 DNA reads TGCGCCAGCAAGGGGCCCCCTTCCTACAATGAGCAGTTCTTC.

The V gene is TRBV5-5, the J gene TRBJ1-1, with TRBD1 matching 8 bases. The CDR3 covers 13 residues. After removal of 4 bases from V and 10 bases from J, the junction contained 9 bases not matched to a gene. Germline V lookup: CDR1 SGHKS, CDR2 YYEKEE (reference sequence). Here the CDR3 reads CASSVDRGKRAFF. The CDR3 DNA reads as TGTGCCAGCAGCGTCGACAGGGGCAAGAGAGCTTTCTTT.

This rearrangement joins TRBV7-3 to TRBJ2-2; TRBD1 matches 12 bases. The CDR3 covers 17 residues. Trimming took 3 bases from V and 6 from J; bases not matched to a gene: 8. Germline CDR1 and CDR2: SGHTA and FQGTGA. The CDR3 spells CASSLTPGQGASGELFF. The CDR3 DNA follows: TGTGCCAGCAGCTTGACACCGGGACAGGGGGCGTCCGGGGAGCTGTTTTTT.

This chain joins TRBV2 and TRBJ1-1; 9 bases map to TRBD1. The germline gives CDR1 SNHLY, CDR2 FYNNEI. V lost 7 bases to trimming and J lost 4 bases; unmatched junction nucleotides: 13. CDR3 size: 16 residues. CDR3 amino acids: CASIGPGDRDTTEAFF. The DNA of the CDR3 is TGTGCCAGCATCGGCCCGGGGGACAGGGATACCACTGAAGCTTTCTTT.

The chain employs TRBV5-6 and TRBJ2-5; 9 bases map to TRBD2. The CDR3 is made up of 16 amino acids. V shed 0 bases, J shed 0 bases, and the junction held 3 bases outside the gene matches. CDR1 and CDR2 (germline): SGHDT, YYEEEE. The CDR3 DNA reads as TGTGCCAGCAGCTTGGGACTAGCGGAACACCAAGAGACCCAGTACTTC. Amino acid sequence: CASSLGLAEHQETQYF.

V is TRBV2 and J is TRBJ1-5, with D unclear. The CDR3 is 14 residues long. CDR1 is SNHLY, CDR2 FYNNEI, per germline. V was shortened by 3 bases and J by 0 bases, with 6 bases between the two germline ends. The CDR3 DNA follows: TGTGCCAGCAGTGAGCGTTATAGCAATCAGCCCCAGCATTTT. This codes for CASSERYSNQPQHF.

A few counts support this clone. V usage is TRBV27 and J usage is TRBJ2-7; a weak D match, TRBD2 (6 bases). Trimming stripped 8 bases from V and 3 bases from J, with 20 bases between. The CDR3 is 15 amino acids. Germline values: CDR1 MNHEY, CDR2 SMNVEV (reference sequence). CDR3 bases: TGTGCCAGCCGATTGACGGGGGTTGGTCGCTACGAGCAGTACTTC. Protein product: CASRLTGVGRYEQYF.

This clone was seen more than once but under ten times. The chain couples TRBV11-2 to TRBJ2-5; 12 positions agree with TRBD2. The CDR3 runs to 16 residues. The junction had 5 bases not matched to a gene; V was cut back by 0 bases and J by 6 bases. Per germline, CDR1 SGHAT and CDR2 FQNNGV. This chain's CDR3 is CASSLDLAGGQKTQYF. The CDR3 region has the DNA TGTGCCAGCAGCTTAGATCTAGCGGGGGGGCAAAAGACCCAGTACTTC.

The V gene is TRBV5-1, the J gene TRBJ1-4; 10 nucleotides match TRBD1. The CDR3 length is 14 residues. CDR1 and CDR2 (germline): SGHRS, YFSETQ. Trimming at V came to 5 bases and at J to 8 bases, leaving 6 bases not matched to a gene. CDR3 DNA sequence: TGCGCCAGCAGTGACGGACAGGGGGACGAAAAACTGTTTTTT. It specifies CASSDGQGDEKLFF.

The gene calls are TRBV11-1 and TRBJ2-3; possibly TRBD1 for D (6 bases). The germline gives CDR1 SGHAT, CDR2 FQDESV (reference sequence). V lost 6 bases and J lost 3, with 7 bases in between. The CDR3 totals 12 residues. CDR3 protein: CASRGGTDTQYF. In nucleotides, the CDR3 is TGTGCCAGCAGAGGGGGAACAGATACGCAGTATTTT.

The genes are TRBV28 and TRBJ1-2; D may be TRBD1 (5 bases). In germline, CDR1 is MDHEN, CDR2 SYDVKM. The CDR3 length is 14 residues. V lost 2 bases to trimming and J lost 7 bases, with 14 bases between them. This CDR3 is CASSLGGRQGGYTF. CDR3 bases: TGTGCCAGCAGTTTAGGCGGGAGGCAGGGTGGCTACACCTTC.

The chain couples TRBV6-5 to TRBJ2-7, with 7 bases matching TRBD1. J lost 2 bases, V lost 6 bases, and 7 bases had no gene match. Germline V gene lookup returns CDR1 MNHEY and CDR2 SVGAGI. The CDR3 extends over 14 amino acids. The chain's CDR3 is CASRWTGTTYEQYF. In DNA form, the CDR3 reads TGTGCCAGCAGGTGGACAGGAACCACCTACGAGCAGTACTTC.

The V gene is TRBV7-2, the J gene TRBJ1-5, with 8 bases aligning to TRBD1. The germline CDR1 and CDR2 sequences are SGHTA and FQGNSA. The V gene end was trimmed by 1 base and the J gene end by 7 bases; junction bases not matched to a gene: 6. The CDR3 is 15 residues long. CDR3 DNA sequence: TGTGCCAGCAGCTTAGGGACAGGGCCGGGACAGCCCCAGCATTTT. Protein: CASSLGTGPGQPQHF.

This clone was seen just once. Here the CDR3 reads CASSIADREAFF. Here the CDR3 DNA reads TGTGCCAGTAGTATCGCTGACAGGGAAGCTTTCTTT. The chain employs TRBV19 and TRBJ1-1, with D tentatively TRBD1 (6 bases). Germline V gene lookup returns CDR1 LNHDA and CDR2 SQIVND (reference sequence). Trimming removed 3 bases from V and 8 bases from J, with 10 bases in between. The CDR3 sequence is 12 residues long.

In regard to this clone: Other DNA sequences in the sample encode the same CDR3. The CDR3 sequence: CASSTRQGETQYF. For the CDR3, the DNA is TGTGCCAGCTCAACGCGACAGGGGGAGACCCAGTACTTC. This rearrangement joins TRBV18 to TRBJ2-5; TRBD1 matches 8 bases. Trimming at V came to 5 bases and at J to 5 bases, leaving 4 bases not matched to a gene. The length of the CDR3 is 13 residues. From germline, CDR1 is KGHSH and CDR2 LQKENI.

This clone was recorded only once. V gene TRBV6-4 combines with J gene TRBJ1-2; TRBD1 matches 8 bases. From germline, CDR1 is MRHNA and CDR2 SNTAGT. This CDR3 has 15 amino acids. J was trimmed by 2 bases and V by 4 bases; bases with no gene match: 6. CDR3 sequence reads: CASSVGQGGNYGYTF. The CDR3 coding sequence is TGTGCCAGCAGTGTCGGACAGGGAGGGAACTATGGCTACACCTTC.

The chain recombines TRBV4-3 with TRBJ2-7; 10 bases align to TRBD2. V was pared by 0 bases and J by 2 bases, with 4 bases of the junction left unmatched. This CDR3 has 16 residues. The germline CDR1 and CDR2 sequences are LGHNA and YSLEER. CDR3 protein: CASSQDPSGGPYEQYF. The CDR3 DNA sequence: TGCGCCAGCAGCCAAGATCCTAGCGGGGGTCCCTACGAGCAGTACTTC.

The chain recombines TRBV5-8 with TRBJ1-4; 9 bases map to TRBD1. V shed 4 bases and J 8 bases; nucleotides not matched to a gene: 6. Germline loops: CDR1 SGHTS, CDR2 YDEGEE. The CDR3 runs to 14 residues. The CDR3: CASSVDRGREKLFF. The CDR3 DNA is TGTGCCAGCAGCGTCGACAGGGGGAGGGAAAAACTGTTTTTT.

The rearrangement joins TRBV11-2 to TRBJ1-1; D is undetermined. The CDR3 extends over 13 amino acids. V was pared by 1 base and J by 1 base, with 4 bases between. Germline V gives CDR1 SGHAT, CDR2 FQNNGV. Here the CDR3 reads CASSLGQNTEAFF. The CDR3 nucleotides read TGTGCCAGCAGCTTAGGACAGAACACTGAAGCTTTCTTT.

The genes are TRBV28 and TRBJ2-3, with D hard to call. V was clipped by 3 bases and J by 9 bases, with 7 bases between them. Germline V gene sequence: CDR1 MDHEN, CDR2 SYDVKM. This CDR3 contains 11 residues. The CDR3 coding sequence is TGTGCCAGCAGTTTCGCGTGGACGCAGTATTTT. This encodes CASSFAWTQYF.

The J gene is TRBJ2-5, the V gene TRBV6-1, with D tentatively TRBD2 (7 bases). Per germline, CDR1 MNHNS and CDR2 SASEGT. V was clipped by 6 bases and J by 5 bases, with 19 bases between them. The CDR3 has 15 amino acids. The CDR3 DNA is TGTGCCAGCAGCCGAACGGGGGGCGAACTGGAGACCCAGTACTTC. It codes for CASSRTGGELETQYF.

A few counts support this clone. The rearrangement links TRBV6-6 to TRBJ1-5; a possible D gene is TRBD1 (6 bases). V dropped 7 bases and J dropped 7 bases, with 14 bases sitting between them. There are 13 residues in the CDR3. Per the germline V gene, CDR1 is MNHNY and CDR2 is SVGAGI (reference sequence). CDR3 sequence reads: CASKGGGDQPQHF. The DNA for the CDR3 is TGTGCCAGCAAGGGGGGAGGGGACCAGCCCCAGCATTTT.

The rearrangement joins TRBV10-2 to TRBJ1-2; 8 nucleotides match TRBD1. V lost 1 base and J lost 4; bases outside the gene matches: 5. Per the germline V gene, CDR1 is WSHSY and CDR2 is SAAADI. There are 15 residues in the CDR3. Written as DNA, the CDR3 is TGCGCCAGCAGTGAGTTCCCGGGACAGGCCTATGGCTACACCTTC. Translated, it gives CASSEFPGQAYGYTF.

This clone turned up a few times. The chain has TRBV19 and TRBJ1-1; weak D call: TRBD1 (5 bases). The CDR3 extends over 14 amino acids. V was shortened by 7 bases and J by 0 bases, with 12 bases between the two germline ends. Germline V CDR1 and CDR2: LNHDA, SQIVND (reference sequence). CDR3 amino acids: CASIRDLMNTEAFF. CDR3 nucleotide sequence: TGTGCCAGTATCAGGGATCTTATGAACACTGAAGCTTTCTTT. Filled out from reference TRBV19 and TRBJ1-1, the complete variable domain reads DGGITQSPKYLFRKEGQNVTLSCEQNLNHDAMYWYRQDPGQGLRLIYYSQIVNDFQKGDIAEGYSVSREKKESFPLTVTSAQKNPTAFYLCASIRDLMNTEAFFGQGTRLTVV.